The present TCR beta chain was sequenced within a study of control samples from healthy donors and cancer patients. The CDR3 extends over 14 amino acids. V was trimmed by 0 bases and J by 5 bases, leaving 10 bases between them. Germline lookup yields CDR1 SGHAT and CDR2 FQNNGV. Generated by immunoSEQ multiplex PCR, the TCRdb table keeps only in-frame clones and is missing some. The sample lists some 110,000 clones, roughly 92% seen once, with 2.6% in the top ten. The chain links TRBV11-2 to TRBJ2-5; the D gene could be TRBD1 or TRBD2 (6 bases each). Specimen: blood. The TCR comes from a man aged 25 to 40 in good health. In DNA, the CDR3 is TGTGCCAGCAGCTTAGAGGACAGCGGGGAGACCCAGTACTTC. Protein product: CASSLEDSGETQYF.